This TCR beta chain was recorded in a study of cytomegalovirus exposure and HLA in healthy donors. Study-wide background: In a previous analysis, nearly 120 million unique TCR beta sequences were found from approximately 180 million T cells.

A note on this clone: Its antigen is still unknown.

Primers: 60 Vbeta forward and 13 Jbeta reverse. Some clones are missing from TCRdb's copy, which holds only in-frame ones; the method was immunoSEQ multiplex PCR. The profile covers under 200,000 clones, with more than 60% appearing a single time and roughly 1.4% taken by the ten largest. Trimming cost V 1 base and J 7 bases; bases outside gene matches: 3. Germline V lookup: CDR1 SGHDN, CDR2 FVKESK. The length of the CDR3 is 14 residues. Though nominally healthy at sampling, donors likely had unrecorded immune exposures. Study results and limitations: Later analysis identified several of the most significant clusters that appeared linked to common viral pathogens.

The rearrangement joins TRBV14 to TRBJ1-2; 10 bases map to TRBD1. Sequenced input: PBMCs. The clonotype was recovered from a woman in her twenties or thirties in good health and CMV-seronegative. The CDR3 nucleotides read TGTGCCAGCAGCCAAGGGGACAGGGGAATTGGCTACACCTTC. Protein sequence: CASSQGDRGIGYTF.